Listed here are 10 T cell receptor beta chains from one sample, sequenced in a study of CD8 T cells in ankylosing spondylitis. Study-wide results and caveats: Ankylosing spondylitis blood appeared to be characterized by a TCR beta motif of under ten highly homologous variants.

TCRdb reprocessed the 5' RACE reads via MiXCR and lists one record per CDR3 protein. In the table there are over 200,000 distinct CDR3 sequences, around 16% of which are singletons. These receptors are not linked to any known antigen. Sequencing used blood, either unsorted or a sorted T cell fraction (not recorded which). These receptors were taken from a male donor with ankylosing spondylitis.

This clonotype showed up many times. CDR3 sequence reads: CASSFLMDGGQAFF. CDR3 in DNA: TGTGCCAGCAGTTTTCTGATGGATGGCGGGCAAGCTTTCTTT. This chain connects TRBV12-3 or TRBV12-4 to TRBJ1-1, with D hard to call. The CDR3 has 14 amino acids. Trimming took off 3 bases at V and 9 bases at J, with 17 bases between the two ends.

This clonotype has more than one count but fewer than ten. This chain connects TRBV2 to TRBJ1-4; TRBD1 might be the D (5 bases). Trimming removed 10 bases from V and 0 bases from J, with 18 bases in between. Looked up from germline, CDR1 is SNHLY and CDR2 is FYNNEI. The CDR3 totals 16 residues. CDR3: CATMGWTTATNEKLFF. For the CDR3, the DNA is TGTGCCACCATGGGTTGGACAACCGCAACTAATGAAAAACTGTTTTTT.

The chain recombines TRBV27 with TRBJ2-5, with 15 bases lining up with TRBD2. The V and J ends lost 4 bases and 0 bases, in that order; junction bases with no gene match: 3. Germline loops: CDR1 MNHEY, CDR2 SMNVEV (reference sequence). The CDR3 is 17 amino acids. The CDR3 DNA reads TGTGCCAGCAGTTCGGGACTAGCGGGGGGTTACCAAGAGACCCAGTACTTC. Amino acids: CASSSGLAGGYQETQYF.

There are a few counts of this clonotype. This chain connects TRBV20-1 to TRBJ2-3; D uncertain. CDR1 is DFQATT, CDR2 SNEGSKA, per germline (reference sequence). The CDR3 contains 15 residues. Trimming took off 3 bases at V and 1 base at J, with 14 bases between the two ends. In nucleotides, the CDR3 is TGCAGTGCTAGGCCCCCCGGTCTGGGCACAGATACGCAGTATTTT. Its translation: CSARPPGLGTDTQYF.

The genes are TRBV28 and TRBJ2-7; maybe TRBD2 (5 bases). V was pared by 5 bases and J by 0 bases, with 14 bases between. Germline CDR1 MDHEN, CDR2 SYDVKM. The CDR3 is made up of 15 amino acids. CDR3 DNA sequence: TGTGCCAGCAGTCTCGAACGCGGGTTCTCCTACGAGCAGTACTTC. As protein: CASSLERGFSYEQYF.

This chain links TRBV4-3 with TRBJ2-1, with TRBD2 as a possible D gene (5 bases). Deletions cut 2 bases from V and 1 base from J, with 6 bases between. Germline assignment: CDR1 LGHNA and CDR2 YSLEER. CDR3 length: 14 residues. This CDR3 is CASSQRLSYNEQFF. In DNA, the CDR3 is TGCGCCAGCAGCCAACGACTATCCTACAATGAGCAGTTCTTC.

The CDR3 region has the DNA TGTGCCACCAGTGACCTCGCCGGGACAGGGATCGATGAGCAGTTCTTC. Translated, it gives CATSDLAGTGIDEQFF. The genes are TRBV24-1 and TRBJ2-1, with 9 bases aligning to TRBD1. Germline V lookup: CDR1 KGHDR, CDR2 SFDVKD. Germline trimming cut 4 bases from V and 8 bases from J; bases unmatched to any gene: 11. This CDR3 contains 16 residues.

This clonotype was counted at least ten times. This rearrangement joins TRBV27 to TRBJ2-1, with 7 nucleotides matching TRBD1. From germline, CDR1 is MNHEY and CDR2 SMNVEV (reference sequence). V was pared by 2 bases and J by 5 bases, with 6 bases of the junction left unmatched. The CDR3 runs 15 residues. This chain's CDR3 is CASSLGAGGNNEQFF. CDR3 in DNA: TGTGCCAGCAGTTTAGGGGCAGGGGGTAACAATGAGCAGTTCTTC.

The gene calls are TRBV2 and TRBJ1-1; possibly TRBD1 for D (6 bases). Germline lookup yields CDR1 SNHLY and CDR2 FYNNEI. The CDR3 runs 15 residues. The germline V and J ends were trimmed by 5 bases and 4 bases, with 17 bases remaining between them. CDR3 nucleotides: TGTGCCAGCAGTCGCCTCGAAACAGGGTCCACTGAAGCTTTCTTT. This sequence encodes CASSRLETGSTEAFF.

V is TRBV12-3 or TRBV12-4 and J is TRBJ2-2; 8 positions agree with TRBD1. Losses at the gene ends were 5 bases for V and 5 bases for J; bases not matched to a gene: 7. This CDR3 region has 15 residues. CDR3 coding DNA: TGTGCCAGCAGTCCTCGGACAGGGTTGACCGGGGAGCTGTTTTTT. Protein product: CASSPRTGLTGELFF.